Given below is one T cell receptor beta chain in context. Its cognate antigen is unknown. A much larger clone lies a single base off, so this may be a read error. Tregs were sorted as CD4+CD25+CD127-/low cells. Constant-region reverse primers amplified full-length variable regions, followed by semi-nested Nested Universal Primer A PCR. TCRdb re-called the 5' RACE reads through MiXCR, storing one row per CDR3 protein. The sample lists roughly 30,000 distinct CDR3 sequences; roughly 30% were seen once. This CDR3 has 13 amino acids. From germline, CDR1 is SGHRS and CDR2 YFSETQ. Study-wide points: Tumor Tregs overlapped most with tumor, then blood, naive CD4+ cells.

This sequence originates from a female donor with breast cancer. The sample taken for sequencing was tumor-infiltrating Tregs sorted from the breast tumor. J is TRBJ1-3 and V is TRBV5-1; D remains unclear. CDR3 sequence (DNA): TGCGCCAGCAGCTTCTCCTCTGGAGACACCATATATTTT. This sequence encodes CASSFSSGDTIYF.